Each of the 24 T cell receptor beta chains below was sequenced from the same sample in a study of CD8+CD57+ T cells in acquired aplastic anemia. The use of genomic DNA as template underpinned the TCR beta VDJ and CDR3 profiling. One entry per CDR3 protein, called by TCRdb with MiXCR from the reads. The sample holds 400,000 to 500,000 distinct CDR3 sequences, about two thirds seen once. The specimen was sorted CD4+, CD8+, or CD8+CD57+ T cells (not recorded which) from PBMCs. These TCRs come from a human donor in good health, serving as a control.

The chain employs TRBV24-1 and TRBJ2-1; D tentatively reads TRBD1 or TRBD2 (6 bases each). Trimming left V 9 bases short and J 4 bases short, with 12 bases between. In germline, CDR1 is KGHDR, CDR2 SFDVKD. The CDR3 totals 13 residues. CDR3 protein: CATLGGRYNEQFF. CDR3 nucleotide sequence: TGTGCCACCCTGGGGGGCAGATACAATGAGCAGTTCTTC.

The rearrangement joins TRBV5-4 to TRBJ2-2; the D gene could be TRBD1 or TRBD2 (5 bases each). Germline V lookup: CDR1 SGHNT, CDR2 YYREEE (reference sequence). V was shortened by 2 bases and J by 3 bases, with 8 bases between the two germline ends. The CDR3 loop spans 14 amino acids. The CDR3 loop is CASSFPGHTGELFF. CDR3 bases: TGTGCCAGCAGCTTCCCGGGACACACCGGGGAGCTGTTTTTT.

V usage is TRBV7-3 and J usage is TRBJ2-3, with TRBD2 identical over 7 bases. The germline V gene has CDR1 SGHTA and CDR2 FQGTGA. The CDR3 has 12 residues. Losses at the gene ends were 10 bases for V and 8 bases for J; bases not matched to a gene: 9. CDR3 in DNA: TGTGCCACCACCCGAACGGGGGGTACGCAGTATTTT. Its protein product is CATTRTGGTQYF.

This clonotype has ten or more counts. This chain uses TRBV12-3 or TRBV12-4 with TRBJ1-5; TRBD1 is a possible D gene (6 bases). This CDR3 has 17 residues. V was shortened by 1 base and J by 1 base, with 14 bases between the two germline ends. The CDR3 DNA reads as TGTGCCAGCAGTTTAGTCTCCAGGGGCGCGAGCAATCAGCCCCAGCATTTT. This sequence encodes CASSLVSRGASNQPQHF.

This rearrangement joins TRBV13 to TRBJ2-7, with 8 bases that match TRBD1. V shed 5 bases, J shed 4 bases, and the junction held 10 bases outside the gene matches. The CDR3 sequence is 15 residues long. CDR1 PRHDT and CDR2 FYEKMQ come from the germline V gene (reference sequence). The CDR3 sequence is CASSPRDRGAYEQYF. Written as DNA, the CDR3 is TGTGCCAGCAGCCCCCGCGACAGGGGTGCGTACGAGCAGTACTTC.

V is TRBV7-2 and J is TRBJ2-1; D possibly matches TRBD1 or TRBD2 (5 bases each). Looked up from germline, CDR1 is SGHTA and CDR2 is FQGNSA. The CDR3 has 15 residues. Trimming took off 5 bases at V and 10 bases at J, with 21 bases between the two ends. CDR3 bases: TGTGCCAGCAGCGTGCCGGGACGGCAAATCAACGAGCAGTTCTTC. It yields the protein CASSVPGRQINEQFF.

Points on this clonotype: Since no conserved phenylalanine or tryptophan closes the CDR3, a read error is the likely cause. DNA for the CDR3: TGTGCCAGCAGCGACGGCCTGAGGAAGACTGAAGCTTTCGTT. Protein sequence: CASSDGLRKTEAFV. This chain connects TRBV2 to TRBJ1-1; no clear D. The ends were cut back, 6 bases at V and 5 bases at J, with 16 bases in the middle. There are 14 residues in the CDR3. Per germline, CDR1 SNHLY and CDR2 FYNNEI.

This chain uses TRBV5-6 with TRBJ2-3; D not resolved. This CDR3 has 16 amino acids. The V gene lost 5 bases and the J gene lost 1 base, with 17 bases spanning the gap. Per the germline V gene, CDR1 is SGHDT and CDR2 is YYEEEE. DNA for the CDR3: TGTGCCAGCAGTTCCGGTTATCGCTTAGGCACAGATACGCAGTATTTT. It codes for CASSSGYRLGTDTQYF.

This clonotype appeared many times. V and J are TRBV20-1 and TRBJ2-4; 7 positions match TRBD1. The CDR3 has 13 residues. Germline CDR1 reads DFQATT; CDR2 reads SNEGSKA (reference sequence). V gave up 5 bases and J gave up 5 bases; unmatched junction bases: 6. As DNA, the CDR3 is TGCAGTGCTCCCAGACAGGGAGAAAACATTCAGTACTTC. Its protein is CSAPRQGENIQYF.

The chain combines TRBV4-3 with TRBJ2-3, with D perhaps assigned TRBD1 or TRBD2 (5 bases each). V lost 8 bases, J lost 0 bases, and 15 bases lay in between. Germline values: CDR1 LGHNA, CDR2 YSLEER. CDR3 length: 15 amino acids. The CDR3 here is CASCFLRGSTDTQYF. The CDR3 DNA sequence: TGCGCCAGCTGCTTCCTGAGGGGAAGCACAGATACGCAGTATTTT.

CDR3 sequence (DNA): TGTGCCAGTGGCAACGCAGGGCGGTTTGGTGAAGCTTTCTTT. It specifies CASGNAGRFGEAFF. The V and J genes are TRBV6-6 and TRBJ1-1; a possible D gene is TRBD1 (5 bases). This CDR3 has 14 amino acids. Trimming removed 9 bases at V and 7 bases at J, with 21 bases between. CDR1 and CDR2 (germline): MNHNY, SVGAGI (reference sequence).

This rearrangement joins TRBV7-9 to TRBJ1-5; D not certain. Germline V gives CDR1 SEHNR, CDR2 FQNEAQ (reference sequence). CDR3 length: 19 residues. V was cut by 5 bases and J by 5 bases, with 28 bases left in between. CDR3 in amino acids: CASSPTGVRKMAHDQPQHF. The CDR3 region has the DNA TGTGCCAGCAGCCCAACCGGGGTCCGAAAGATGGCCCATGATCAGCCCCAGCATTTT.

This clonotype was counted only a few times. The chain employs TRBV20-1 and TRBJ2-7; 8 bases map to TRBD2. Germline lookup yields CDR1 DFQATT and CDR2 SNEGSKA (reference sequence). With V trimmed by 1 base and J by 11 bases, 7 bases remained unmatched. CDR3 length equals 12 residues. The CDR3 is CSARARGGREYF. The CDR3 bases are TGCAGTGCTAGAGCCCGGGGGGGACGGGAGTACTTC.

The CDR3 spells CASSLVLSGGGDEQFF. Here the CDR3 DNA reads TGCGCCAGCAGCTTGGTTCTTAGCGGGGGCGGGGATGAGCAGTTCTTC. This chain uses TRBV5-1 with TRBJ2-1, with 9 bases lining up with TRBD2. Losses at the gene ends were 0 bases for V and 8 bases for J; bases not matched to a gene: 9. CDR3 length: 16 amino acids. CDR1 SGHRS and CDR2 YFSETQ come from the germline V gene.

On this clonotype itself: The conserved phenylalanine or tryptophan is not found at the CDR3 terminus, so this likely reflects a read error. Because the CDR3's place on the DNA is in doubt, the DNA is left out and the CDR3 is given as listed by TCRdb. This sequence joins TRBV24-1 and TRBJ2-5. Per germline, CDR1 KGHDR and CDR2 SFDVKD. The CDR3 length is 16 residues, termini included. The CDR3 loop reads CATSDLRTPGHSFHNV.

A remark on this clonotype: At one end the junction does not follow the germline gene, possibly because of a read error. The chain recombines TRBV11-2 with TRBJ2-1; D is possibly TRBD1 or TRBD2 (5 bases each). The CDR3 extends over 15 amino acids. Germline loops: CDR1 SGHAT, CDR2 FQNNGV. For the CDR3, the DNA is TGCGCCAGCAGCCCACTAGGGGCACCGGACAATGAGCAGTTCTTC. Encoded protein: CASSPLGAPDNEQFF. Combining the CDR3 with reference TRBV11-2 and TRBJ2-1 gives the whole variable domain EAGVAQSPRYKIIEKRQSVAFWCNPISGHATLYWYQQILGQGPKLLIQFQNNGVVDDSQLPKDRFSAERLKGVDSTLKIQPAKLEDSAVYLCASSPLGAPDNEQFFGPGTRLTVL.

About this clonotype: One end of the junction varies from germline; a read error may be responsible. The genes are TRBV7-7 and TRBJ1-1; unclear D gene. CDR1 is SSHAT, CDR2 FNYEAQ, per germline (reference sequence). This CDR3 spans 13 amino acids. CDR3: CASSLAYTPTMSF. The CDR3, as DNA: TGTGCCAGCAGCTTAGCATACACTCCTACAATGAGCTTT. Variable domain in full (rest from reference TRBV7-7 and TRBJ1-1): GAGVSQSPRYKVTKRGQDVTLRCDPISSHATLYWYQQALGQGPEFLTYFNYEAQPDKSGLPSDRFSAERPEGSISTLTIQRTEQRDSAMYRCASSLAYTPTMSFGQGTRLTVV.

This clonotype was detected a few times. The rearrangement links TRBV2 to TRBJ1-5, with D possibly TRBD1 on 6 matching bases. The CDR3 has 13 amino acids. The germline CDR1 and CDR2 sequences are SNHLY and FYNNEI. With 7 bases removed from V and 5 bases from J, the gap between germline ends came to 12 bases. CDR3 coding DNA: TGTGCCAGCAATGTACAGGGCTATCAGCCCCAGCATTTT. Amino acids: CASNVQGYQPQHF.

V is TRBV7-2 and J is TRBJ1-6; TRBD1 aligns across 9 bases. CDR1 is SGHTA, CDR2 FQGNSA, per germline. The CDR3 spans 14 residues. Germline trimming cut 1 base from V and 19 bases from J; bases unmatched to any gene: 11. CDR3 amino acids: CASSLGTGAQPQHF. CDR3 in DNA: TGTGCCAGCAGCTTAGGGACAGGGGCTCAGCCCCAGCACTTT.

This clonotype was detected once. This chain joins TRBV19 and TRBJ1-2, with D possibly matching TRBD1 (6 bases). The V end lost 5 bases, the J end lost 4 bases, and 11 bases lay between the germline ends. The CDR3 has 13 residues. Germline V gene data show CDR1 as LNHDA and CDR2 as SQIVND (reference sequence). The CDR3: CASSADSVYGYTF. As DNA, the CDR3 is TGTGCCAGTAGTGCGGACAGCGTCTATGGCTACACCTTC.

There are many counts of this clonotype. The chain carries TRBV30 and TRBJ1-1; 7 nucleotides agree with TRBD1. Germline V gene data show CDR1 as GTSNPN and CDR2 as SVGIG (reference sequence). The length of the CDR3 is 13 residues. V dropped 4 bases and J dropped 1; count of bases not matched to a gene: 3. The chain's CDR3 is CAWKGTANTEAFF. CDR3 sequence (DNA): TGTGCCTGGAAAGGGACAGCGAACACTGAAGCTTTCTTT.

The V and J genes are TRBV19 and TRBJ2-1; D perhaps matches TRBD2 (6 bases). V was cut by 6 bases and J by 10 bases, with 10 bases left in between. Germline assignment: CDR1 LNHDA and CDR2 SQIVND (reference sequence). The CDR3 spans 11 residues. The chain's CDR3 is CASRQAGEQFF. The CDR3, as DNA: TGTGCCAGTAGGCAGGCGGGAGAGCAGTTCTTC.

V is TRBV7-2 and J is TRBJ1-5, with TRBD1 matching over 7 bases. Matching the DNA end better, TRBJ1-6 makes the J call doubtful. Germline V gene sequence: CDR1 SGHTA, CDR2 FQGNSA. This CDR3 is 15 amino acids long. CDR3 DNA: TGTGCCAGCAGCTTAGCGCCGGGACAGTTATCACCCCTCCACTTT. The encoded protein is CASSLAPGQLSPLHF.

This rearrangement joins TRBV12-3 or TRBV12-4 to TRBJ2-7; D not certain. This CDR3 region has 14 residues. Deletions cut 5 bases from V and 2 bases from J, with 13 bases between. CDR3 nucleotide sequence: TGTGCCAGCAGTATGTGGGATGAAACCTACGAGCAGTACTTC. It codes for CASSMWDETYEQYF.